Each of the 23 T cell receptor beta chains below was sequenced from the same sample in a study of early T cells in non-severe SARS-CoV-2 infection. Using its own MiXCR run on the 5' RACE reads, TCRdb lists one record per CDR3 protein. The sample has around 30,000 distinct CDR3 sequences, roughly 5.3% seen once. The sequencing input was whole blood. These receptors originate from an adult who was a healthcare worker with PCR-confirmed SARS-CoV-2 infection or an uninfected control (not recorded which).

This clonotype was seen at least ten times. The V and J genes are TRBV10-3 and TRBJ2-5; 8 bases are a match to TRBD2. The CDR3 length is 16 residues. Germline trimming cut 5 bases from V and 3 bases from J; bases unmatched to any gene: 11. The germline V gene has CDR1 ENHRY and CDR2 SYGVKD. CDR3 DNA sequence: TGTGCCATCAGTCCGAGGGCGGGAGGAGGAGAAGAGACCCAGTACTTC. Encoded protein: CAISPRAGGGEETQYF.

The sample holds many counts of this clonotype. The J gene is TRBJ2-5, the V gene TRBV7-2, with 7 positions matching TRBD2. This CDR3 spans 17 amino acids. Germline trimming cut 3 bases from V and 5 bases from J; bases unmatched to any gene: 15. Looked up from germline, CDR1 is SGHTA and CDR2 is FQGNSA. The CDR3 is CASSFQPRTGGSETQYF. The CDR3 nucleotides are TGTGCCAGCAGCTTCCAGCCCCGGACGGGGGGATCTGAGACCCAGTACTTC.

This clonotype has just a few counts. This chain uses TRBV7-2 with TRBJ1-6; no clear D. The germline CDR1 and CDR2 sequences are SGHTA and FQGNSA. Deletions cut 2 bases from V and 5 bases from J, with 10 bases between. The CDR3 length is 15 residues. CDR3 sequence: CASSLLGRNNSPLHF. In DNA form, the CDR3 reads TGTGCCAGCAGCTTACTTGGCAGGAATAATTCACCCCTCCACTTT.

This clonotype was observed a handful of times. J is TRBJ2-5 and V is TRBV29-1; D is perhaps TRBD1 or TRBD2 (6 bases each). V shed 7 bases and J shed 1 base, with 10 bases lying between them. Germline V gene lookup returns CDR1 SQVTM and CDR2 ANQGSEA. The CDR3 covers 12 residues. The DNA of the CDR3 is TGCAGCGCCGGGGGCTCCCAAGAGACCCAGTACTTC. Its protein is CSAGGSQETQYF.

The V call is TRBV20-1, the J call TRBJ1-1, with D maybe TRBD1 (5 bases). V dropped 5 bases and J dropped 0 bases, with 19 bases sitting between them. Germline loops: CDR1 DFQATT, CDR2 SNEGSKA (reference sequence). The CDR3 is 16 residues long. CDR3 nucleotides: TGCAGTGCTCTTCCCCGTTCGGGACGCATGAACACTGAAGCTTTCTTT. It yields the protein CSALPRSGRMNTEAFF.

There are many counts of this clonotype. The chain is built from TRBV7-2 and TRBJ2-2, with D perhaps TRBD1 (6 bases). The CDR3 totals 14 residues. Trimming removed 1 base from V and 4 bases from J, with 7 bases in between. Germline V gene sequence: CDR1 SGHTA, CDR2 FQGNSA. As DNA, the CDR3 is TGTGCCAGCAGCTTAGAACAGGGCACCGGGGAGCTGTTTTTT. Its protein is CASSLEQGTGELFF. The full variable domain, with the rest looked up from reference TRBV7-2 and TRBJ2-2, is GAGVSQSPSNKVTEKGKDVELRCDPISGHTALYWYRQSLGQGLEFLIYFQGNSAPDKSGLPSDRFSAERTGGSVSTLTIQRTQQEDSAVYLCASSLEQGTGELFFGEGSRLTVL.

The chain recombines TRBV7-9 with TRBJ1-1, with TRBD1 as a possible D gene (5 bases). Germline-derived CDR1 and CDR2 are SEHNR and FQNEAQ (reference sequence). Trimming left V 4 bases short and J 4 bases short, with 10 bases between. The CDR3 has 13 residues. The CDR3 DNA reads TGTGCCAGCAGCTCAGTTCAGGGCACTGAAGCTTTCTTT. Amino acid sequence: CASSSVQGTEAFF.

This clonotype was detected many times. One end of the junction is discordant with germline, which a read error may explain. The CDR3: CASSPTSGSTDTQYF. CDR3 coding DNA: TGTGCTAGCAGTCCGACTAGCGGGTCGACAGATACGCAGTATTTT. The rearrangement joins TRBV7-7 to TRBJ2-3; 10 bases align to TRBD2. The CDR3 consists of 15 residues. The germline V gene has CDR1 SSHAT and CDR2 FNYEAQ (reference sequence).

In this sample, this clonotype turned up a few times. The rearrangement links TRBV30 to TRBJ1-3; D is unclear. The CDR3 runs to 15 residues. Germline CDR1 and CDR2: GTSNPN and SVGIG (reference sequence). V was cut by 0 bases and J by 0 bases, with 9 bases left in between. This chain's CDR3 is CAWSVSFASGNTIYF. CDR3 nucleotides: TGTGCCTGGAGTGTAAGTTTCGCCTCTGGAAACACCATATATTTT. Supplemented by reference TRBV30 and TRBJ1-3, the full variable domain reads SQTIHQWPATLVQPVGSPLSLECTVEGTSNPNLYWYRQAAGRGLQLLFYSVGIGQISSEVPQNLSASRPQDRQFILSSKKLLLSDSGFYLCAWSVSFASGNTIYFGEGSWLTVV.

CDR3 loop: CSAGTNTEAFF. CDR3 DNA sequence: TGCAGTGCAGGGACGAACACTGAAGCTTTCTTT. The V and J genes are TRBV20-1 and TRBJ1-1; D is possibly TRBD1 (5 bases). Germline-derived CDR1 and CDR2 are DFQATT and SNEGSKA (reference sequence). There are 11 residues in the CDR3. V was trimmed by 6 bases and J by 1 base, leaving 6 bases between them.

This clonotype occurred many times. The genes are TRBV20-1 and TRBJ2-3; 12 bases map to TRBD2. CDR1 is DFQATT and CDR2 is SNEGSKA in the germline V gene (reference sequence). This CDR3 is built from 14 residues. V shed 6 bases and J 3 bases; nucleotides not matched to a gene: 4. The CDR3 reads CSATTSGGTDTQYF. The CDR3 DNA reads TGCAGTGCAACTACTAGCGGGGGGACAGATACGCAGTATTTT.

This clonotype was seen many times. This chain uses TRBV28 with TRBJ1-6; D remains unclear. The CDR3 contains 15 residues. Germline lookup yields CDR1 MDHEN and CDR2 SYDVKM. V was clipped by 5 bases and J by 5 bases, with 13 bases between them. The CDR3, as DNA: TGTGCCAGCAGTCCTTCGGCAGGTGATAATTCACCCCTCCACTTT. Residues: CASSPSAGDNSPLHF.

This clonotype was seen repeatedly, ten times or more. The gene calls are TRBV19 and TRBJ2-7, with TRBD1 matching 11 bases. CDR1 is LNHDA and CDR2 is SQIVND in the germline V gene (reference sequence). The CDR3 totals 15 residues. V shed 4 bases and J 5 bases; nucleotides not matched to a gene: 7. The CDR3 sequence is CASSNRDRGSHEQYF. The DNA of the CDR3 is TGTGCCAGTAGTAACCGGGACAGGGGGTCCCACGAGCAGTACTTC.

This clonotype was counted only a few times. The chain recombines TRBV2 with TRBJ2-3; possibly TRBD2 for D (6 bases). This CDR3 contains 11 residues. Trimming removed 6 bases at V and 8 bases at J, with 9 bases between. CDR1 is SNHLY and CDR2 is FYNNEI in the germline V gene. The CDR3 region is CASRAGGTQYF. The CDR3 DNA reads as TGTGCCAGCAGAGCCGGGGGTACGCAGTATTTT.

In its sample, this clonotype was seen many times. The chain employs TRBV9 and TRBJ1-2, with D possibly matching TRBD1 (6 bases). Trimming cost V 4 bases and J 5 bases, with 15 bases left between them. The CDR3 extends over 14 amino acids. Germline loops: CDR1 SGDLS, CDR2 YYNGEE. CDR3 region: CASSTAGERYGYTF. CDR3 nucleotide sequence: TGTGCCAGCAGCACAGCAGGGGAGCGGTATGGCTACACCTTC.

The chain links TRBV11-2 to TRBJ2-7; 8 bases agree with TRBD1. V gave up 5 bases and J gave up 4 bases; unmatched junction bases: 7. CDR1 and CDR2 from the germline V gene are SGHAT and FQNNGV. The CDR3 sequence is 14 residues long. The CDR3 sequence is CASSTGQVHYEQYF. The CDR3 nucleotides read TGTGCCAGCAGCACGGGACAGGTACATTACGAGCAGTACTTC.

This clonotype was seen more than once but under ten times. This chain links TRBV18 with TRBJ2-2, with a possible D match to TRBD1 (5 bases). The CDR3 length is 16 residues. Deletions cut 3 bases from V and 0 bases from J, with 11 bases between. Per the germline V gene, CDR1 is KGHSH and CDR2 is LQKENI. The CDR3 DNA is TGTGCCAGCTCACCCGACAGAACATCGAACACCGGGGAGCTGTTTTTT. Its translation is CASSPDRTSNTGELFF.

This clonotype came up many times. V and J are TRBV29-1 and TRBJ2-3; D not certain. CDR3 size: 12 residues. The germline gives CDR1 SQVTM, CDR2 ANQGSEA. V gave up 0 bases and J gave up 3 bases, with 4 bases separating them. CDR3: CSVEEATDTQYF. The CDR3 nucleotides read TGCAGCGTTGAAGAGGCAACAGATACGCAGTATTTT.

This clonotype was detected many times. The chain joins TRBV20-1 to TRBJ2-7; 7 nucleotides line up with TRBD2. After removal of 0 bases from V and 0 bases from J, the junction contained 5 bases not matched to a gene. Germline loops: CDR1 DFQATT, CDR2 SNEGSKA (reference sequence). CDR3 size: 15 residues. This CDR3 is CSARDSGSSSYEQYF. CDR3 nucleotides: TGCAGTGCTAGAGATAGCGGGTCTAGCTCCTACGAGCAGTACTTC.

This clonotype was counted many times. The V gene is TRBV7-9, the J gene TRBJ2-2; 10 positions agree with TRBD2. Per the germline V gene, CDR1 is SEHNR and CDR2 is FQNEAQ (reference sequence). CDR3 length: 12 amino acids. The CDR3 nucleotides read TGTACTAGCGGGGATCCGGCCGGGGAGCTGTTTTTT. It encodes CTSGDPAGELFF.

This clonotype was detected ten times or more. V usage is TRBV20-1 and J usage is TRBJ1-5; weak D call: TRBD1 (5 bases). V shed 3 bases and J shed 6 bases, with 18 bases lying between them. This CDR3 comprises 15 residues. Germline loops: CDR1 DFQATT, CDR2 SNEGSKA (reference sequence). The CDR3 nucleotides read TGCAGTGCTAGGGAGAGGACGGGGGGTTCTCAGCCCCAGCATTTT. Protein product: CSARERTGGSQPQHF.

This clonotype was counted many times. This chain joins TRBV7-9 and TRBJ1-1; TRBD1 aligns across 9 bases. The germline V gene encodes CDR1 SEHNR and CDR2 FQNEAQ (reference sequence). V shed 3 bases and J 5 bases; nucleotides not matched to a gene: 1. The CDR3 consists of 13 residues. CDR3 region: CASSFGQGTEAFF. In nucleotides, the CDR3 is TGTGCCAGCAGCTTCGGACAGGGGACTGAAGCTTTCTTT.

The chain joins TRBV5-4 to TRBJ1-2; D gene ambiguous. This CDR3 spans 13 amino acids. Germline V lookup: CDR1 SGHNT, CDR2 YYREEE (reference sequence). The germline V and J ends were trimmed by 0 bases and 7 bases, with 10 bases remaining between them. CDR3: CASSLVSGVGYTF. The CDR3 nucleotides read TGTGCCAGCAGCTTGGTATCCGGGGTTGGCTACACCTTC.